This entry is about one T cell receptor beta chain. Its antigen target is currently unknown. Base qualities are not at hand, and no much larger clone is one base apart. The data were obtained in a study of T cells in localized non-small cell lung cancer (TCRdb year 2020). Broadly, across the study: The study analyzed T cell repertoires of 236 early-stage NSCLC patients, comparing tumors and uninvolved tumor-adjacent lungs. The cohort comprised roughly 220 treatment-naïve NSCLC patients with resected, localized lung tumors. NSCLC patients had a mean age of roughly 69 years, and 120 to 150 were male and nearly 110 female.

The immunoSEQ Assay was used to sequence TCR beta CDR3 regions from DNA. From the authors' description of their analysis: To compute T cell density, TCR beta template counts were normalized to usable DNA, which was estimated by amplifying housekeeping genes. Richness was estimated using the preseqR package, with extrapolation to 400,000 templates for PBMC samples and to 120,000 templates for tissue samples. Clonality was defined by subtracting Pielou's evenness from one. Differential abundance testing on productive amino-acid clonotypes, with a minimum total count of 5 and an alpha of 0.1, was used to identify tissue-enriched TCRs. The Jaccard Index and the Morisita Overlap Index were used to measure repertoire overlap between compartments. GLIPH grouped TCR beta CDR3s together with public tetramer-defined viral CDR3s, and a viral motif had to include at least three viral sequences and also show V-gene enrichment. The immuneACCESS repertoire file appears here via TCRdb, limited to in-frame rearrangements. These files lack a portion of the clones; in checked studies, under half of the deficit traces to unresolved V genes, and the cause of the others is not known. V and J calls and clone size follow that table, whereas D and trimming were derived from the DNA. The sample yields around 140,000 clones; 89% were counted once. Over 1.5% of the sample lies in the top ten.

The full study reports these points: Because multi-region sequencing of the tumors was not done, intratumor heterogeneity could not be ruled out. Uninvolved tumor-adjacent lung showed the highest T cell clonality, higher than tumor, which suggests more focused antigenic responses in the uninvolved tumor-adjacent lung. A median of 57 of the top 100 tumor clones turned up in the paired uninvolved adjacent lung, and 25 to 30 of those clones also ranked among the top 100 of that same adjacent lung. Higher blood T cell density associated with longer overall survival, while higher adjacent-lung clonality associated with shorter survival. Because the study design was exploratory, TCR variables were selected using unadjusted p-values without false-discovery rate correction.

At diagnosis, peripheral blood, uninvolved tumor-adjacent lung and tumor were collected and stored as a combination of fresh-frozen and FFPE material. For TCR repertoire profiling, blood samples were analyzed in the form of peripheral blood mononuclear cells. The clonotype was recovered from a female donor aged 60 or older with stage I lung adenocarcinoma. The material was peripheral blood, obtained before any cancer treatment.

The DNA sequence is given as TGTGCCAGTAGTATTCAGGACCGATGGAGCTCTGGAAACACCATATATTTT. It translates as CASSIQDRWSSGNTIYF. This chain is built from TRBV19 and TRBJ1-3; the D gene identity is not certain. The CDR3, from cysteine to phenylalanine, totals 17 residues. The DNA shown is the 51-base CDR3, in frame from base 1. Between the V and J ends, shortened by 3 bases and 0 bases respectively, the junction contains 15 bases. Per the germline V gene (reference sequence), LNHDA is the CDR1 and SQIVND is the CDR2.